Listed below are T cell receptor beta chains from one sample, sequenced in a study of shared clonotypes between healthy human individuals. Assay: immunoSEQ multiplex PCR; the TCRdb copy retains only in-frame clones and omits some. The data show approximately 1.9 million clones, just over 90% seen once. Sequencing was carried out using naive CD8+ T cells from PBMCs. The origin of the receptors is a man in his late teens or twenties in good health. Some clones in this sample may be carry-over from other donors' samples. Both conserved end residues are part of each CDR3.

cdr3_length: 16
v_call: TRBV29-1
j_call: TRBJ2-2
cdr3_aa: CALNLGLAGSTGELFF

cdr3_length: 15
v_call: TRBV27
j_call: TRBJ2-1
cdr3_aa: CASSARDSRGDEQFF

cdr3_length: 16
v_call: TRBV27
j_call: TRBJ2-7
cdr3_aa: CASSKLRGGESYEQYF

cdr3_length: 20
v_call: TRBV21-1
j_call: TRBJ1-2
cdr3_aa: CASSKPLAGILLNWNYGYTF

cdr3_length: 13
v_call: TRBV28
j_call: TRBJ1-1
cdr3_aa: CASSWTGRTEAFF

cdr3_length: 13
v_call: TRBV30
j_call: TRBJ2-5
cdr3_aa: CASTSGIQETQYF

cdr3_length: 13
v_call: TRBV13
j_call: TRBJ1-2
cdr3_aa: CASSPSGIDGYTF

cdr3_length: 16
v_call: TRBV30
j_call: TRBJ2-1
cdr3_aa: CAWSGDRAGSYNEQFF

cdr3_length: 14
v_call: TRBV6-1
j_call: TRBJ2-7
cdr3_aa: CASSEALGAPEQYF

cdr3_length: 15
v_call: TRBV6-1
j_call: TRBJ1-2
cdr3_aa: CASSEWTDLGAGYTF

cdr3_length: 13
v_call: TRBV4-2
j_call: TRBJ2-7
cdr3_aa: CASSLGLSSEQYF

cdr3_length: 12
v_call: TRBV16
j_call: TRBJ1-2
cdr3_aa: CASSHTSYGYTF

cdr3_length: 14
v_call: TRBV15
j_call: TRBJ1-4
cdr3_aa: CATSEGGTNEKLFF

cdr3_length: 13
v_call: TRBV28
j_call: TRBJ2-1
cdr3_aa: CASSLLRTNEQFF

cdr3_length: 15
v_call: TRBV4-1
j_call: TRBJ2-7
cdr3_aa: CASSQPRDRSYEQYF

cdr3_length: 16
v_call: TRBV28
j_call: TRBJ2-5
cdr3_aa: CASSLGGASGIETQYF

cdr3_length: 15
v_call: TRBV6-1
j_call: TRBJ1-2
cdr3_aa: CASGETVTQVYGYTF

cdr3_length: 14
v_call: TRBV9
j_call: TRBJ2-1
cdr3_aa: CASSVLTGANEQFF

cdr3_length: 11
v_call: TRBV10-3
j_call: TRBJ2-1
cdr3_aa: CAILDGNEQFF

cdr3_length: 14
v_call: TRBV5-1
j_call: TRBJ2-7
cdr3_aa: CASSWGQGDYEQYF

cdr3_length: 10
v_call: TRBV29-1
j_call: TRBJ2-1
cdr3_aa: CSAINREQFF

cdr3_length: 14
v_call: TRBV9
j_call: TRBJ1-1
cdr3_aa: CASSPASGNTEAFF

cdr3_length: 13
v_call: TRBV29-1
j_call: TRBJ1-2
cdr3_aa: CSVPQGGSYGYTF

cdr3_length: 15
v_call: TRBV5-1
j_call: TRBJ2-7
cdr3_aa: CASSLAATHHYEQYF

cdr3_length: 14
v_call: TRBV7-2
j_call: TRBJ2-2
cdr3_aa: CASSLVSGAGELFF

cdr3_length: 17
v_call: TRBV27
j_call: TRBJ1-5
cdr3_aa: CASRPIGVAGGNQPQHF

cdr3_length: 16
v_call: TRBV4-3
j_call: TRBJ2-1
cdr3_aa: CASSQGLEGIDNEQFF

cdr3_length: 13
v_call: TRBV7-8
j_call: TRBJ2-7
cdr3_aa: CASSVPGPYEQYF

cdr3_length: 13
v_call: TRBV19
j_call: TRBJ1-5
cdr3_aa: CASTGISNQPQHF

cdr3_length: 15
v_call: TRBV5-4
j_call: TRBJ2-3
cdr3_aa: CASSLLGQTLDTQYF

cdr3_length: 17
v_call: TRBV4-1
j_call: TRBJ2-1
cdr3_aa: CASSQGRTSAKKGEQFF

cdr3_length: 15
v_call: TRBV7-2
j_call: TRBJ2-2
cdr3_aa: CASSLRLVNNGELFF

cdr3_length: 16
v_call: TRBV7-8
j_call: TRBJ2-1
cdr3_aa: CASSPKRESSYNEQFF

cdr3_length: 17
v_call: TRBV9
j_call: TRBJ2-1
cdr3_aa: CASSTPSRTSGSNEQFF

cdr3_length: 16
v_call: TRBV2
j_call: TRBJ2-1
cdr3_aa: CASSPLTSGVDNEQFF

cdr3_length: 14
v_call: TRBV4-2
j_call: TRBJ1-2
cdr3_aa: CASSQAGRHYGYTF

cdr3_length: 14
v_call: TRBV5-6
j_call: TRBJ2-7
cdr3_aa: CASSPLPSAYEQYF